A single sample gave rise to the 2 T cell receptor beta chains below, sequenced in a study of blood T cells in healthy people across ages. A second PCR of 7 to 11 cycles used a sample-barcoded 5' primer and a J-beta primer mix. MiXCR was run by TCRdb on the 5' RACE reads, yielding one entry per CDR3 protein. The sample carries 650,000 to 800,000 distinct CDR3 sequences, more than 40% recorded once. Sequenced material: blood. These receptors were collected from a man aged 60 to 75 in good health.

The chain couples TRBV5-6 to TRBJ2-5, with 11 nucleotides matching TRBD2. Germline V gene lookup returns CDR1 SGHDT and CDR2 YYEEEE. V dropped 6 bases and J dropped 1; count of bases not matched to a gene: 8. The CDR3 length is 16 residues. The CDR3 DNA reads TGTGCCAGCATCCTCATAGCGGGGGGGACCCAAGAGACCCAGTACTTC. It is translated as CASILIAGGTQETQYF.

The gene calls are TRBV4-3 and TRBJ1-2, with TRBD1 matching 7 bases. The CDR3 consists of 17 residues. After removal of 0 bases from V and 7 bases from J, the junction contained 14 bases not matched to a gene. Germline assignment: CDR1 LGHNA and CDR2 YSLEER. This CDR3 reads CASSQDPSGGFSFGYTF. In DNA, the CDR3 is TGCGCCAGCAGCCAAGATCCGTCAGGGGGTTTCTCCTTTGGCTACACCTTC.